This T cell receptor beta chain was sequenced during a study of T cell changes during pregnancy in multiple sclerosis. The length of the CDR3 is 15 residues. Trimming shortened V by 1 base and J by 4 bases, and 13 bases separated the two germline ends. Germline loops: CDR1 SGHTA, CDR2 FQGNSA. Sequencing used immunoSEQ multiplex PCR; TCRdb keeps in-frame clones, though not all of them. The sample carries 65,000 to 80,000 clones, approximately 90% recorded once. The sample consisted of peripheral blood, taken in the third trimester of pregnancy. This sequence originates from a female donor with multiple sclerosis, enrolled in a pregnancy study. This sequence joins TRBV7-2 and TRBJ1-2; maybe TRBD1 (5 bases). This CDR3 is CASSLGAGTIYGYTF. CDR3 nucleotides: TGTGCCAGCAGCTTAGGGGCGGGGACCATCTATGGCTACACCTTC.